The clone carrying this TCR beta chain came up a few times. Its antigen is as yet unknown. TCRdb called the RT-PCR reads again in MiXCR, with one record for every CDR3 protein. The sample holds fewer than 600,000 distinct CDR3 sequences, approximately 7.8% seen once. The data were taken from a study of response to subunit inactivated influenza vaccine. Findings and limits, study-wide: The authors put forward the suggestion that each seasonal influenza vaccination may bring in only a limited number of new T cells.

There are 15 residues in the CDR3. Germline CDR1 and CDR2: SGHVS and FQNEAQ. V shed 6 bases and J 5 bases; nucleotides not matched to a gene: 11. The starting material was PBMCs from blood, obtained roughly 24 months after vaccination. This clonotype was sampled from a man between 50 and 69 years old who received an inactivated influenza vaccine. J is TRBJ2-5 and V is TRBV7-8; 8 bases match TRBD2. Here the CDR3 DNA reads TGTGCCAGCAGATCCTTCGGGGGGGCAGGGGAGACCCAGTACTTC. Translation gives CASRSFGGAGETQYF.